The source of this TCR beta chain is a study of CD8+ T cells in alopecia areata (dated by TCRdb to 2017 to 2018). A note on the overall study: Treated patients were enrolled in an open-label pilot trial of oral tofacitinib, 5 to 10 mg twice daily, for moderate-to-severe alopecia areata. Patients stayed on tofacitinib for 6 to 18 months and then had 6 months of follow-up off drug so that delayed response and recurrence could be assessed. In treated patients, disease severity was measured using the SALT score, which gives the percentage of scalp surface area affected. High-throughput TCRbeta sequencing was used to examine T cell clonal expansion in alopecia areata in both the C3H/HeJ mouse model and human patients. On the human side, TCRbeta sequencing was run on scalp tissue and on sorted CD4+ and CD8+ peripheral blood T cells from healthy controls and from alopecia areata patients with either patchy or totalis/universalis disease. Tofacitinib-treated patients had biopsies at baseline and at 4 and 24 weeks of treatment, with a later scalp biopsy in several patients. Clonality in the scalp was compared among normal scalp (n=4), patchy alopecia areata scalp (n=8), and alopecia totalis/universalis scalp (n=8). The RNA source kit depended on sample type: the PAXgene miRNA kit for fixed scalp, the miRNeasy kit for PBMCs, and the RNeasy kit for mouse skin. Amplification of TCRbeta CDR3 regions was done by immunoSEQ multiplex PCR using 35 Vbeta forward primers and 13 Jbeta reverse primers. General study outcomes and caveats: Many expanded lesional clones persisted in scalp and blood during tofacitinib treatment, which may partly explain relapse after stopping treatment. Because the treated cohort was small and had just a single nonresponder, larger studies are needed to establish links between baseline CD8+ expansion and response. Tofacitinib significantly lowered scalp clonality and the number of expanded CD8+ clones among the top 100 scalp clones. Lesional scalp, especially in alopecia totalis/universalis, showed higher clonality and more expanded CD8+ clones than normal scalp, suggesting antigenic drive. Shared TCR sequences between patients were less evident than in mice, which may be partly attributable to HLA diversity in the patient population. Resident alphabeta T cells in normal human skin are also sequenced, complicating scalp TCR repertoire analysis, unlike mouse skin dominated by gammadelta T cells.

For CDR1 and CDR2, the germline V gene lists SGHAT and FQNNGV. The CDR3 length is 13 residues, termini included. CDR3 DNA is the only sequence kept; it has 39 bases, read in frame from the first base. V gives up 5 bases and J gives up 3 bases, and the segment between their germline ends measures 11 bases. This clone is a singleton in its sample. Its antigen is still unknown. The conserved final phenylalanine or tryptophan is absent from the CDR3, which likely points to a read error. Receptor amplification or capture employed the immunoSEQ multiplex PCR assay. RNA was extracted from all samples and reverse transcribed into cDNA, which served as template for TCR sequencing. SuperScript III was used for first-strand cDNA synthesis, primed with a 2:1 mix of oligo-dT and random hexamers. A synthetic immune receptor repertoire was used to measure amplification bias, and any remaining bias was corrected computationally. As for the original processing: Raw reads were preprocessed to remove errors, and CDR3 was defined by IMGT conventions from the conserved cysteine to phenylalanine. To get clonality, Shannon entropy was normalized by log2 of the number of productive unique TCRs and the result was subtracted from 1. Whether each scalp clone was CD4 or CD8 was inferred by checking scalp TCRbeta sequences against the CD4 and CD8 repertoires from sorted blood. This immuneACCESS table, as held by TCRdb, lists in-frame sequences with V and J called but not all clones. Of the missing ones, under half trace to an unresolved V gene in checked studies; the others have no known cause. V and J calls and clone size come straight from that table; D and trimming were deduced from the DNA. The sample table records about 100,000 clones; 80% to 85% of these occur just once. The biggest ten clones account for around 25% of the sample.

The sample's time point label, in plain terms: 24 weeks on oral tofacitinib. The sample's treatment or condition label is to be understood as: oral pan-JAK inhibitor, 5-10 mg twice daily. Lesional scalp punch biopsies and peripheral blood were obtained from alopecia areata patients. PBMCs were isolated by density centrifugation and stained for CD3, CD4 and CD8, and CD4+ and CD8+ T cells were sorted on a FACSAria. The rearranged segments are TRBV11-2 and TRBJ2-7; the D gene lacks a confident call. The clonotype originates from a human donor with alopecia areata. This sample comprised CD8+ T cells sorted from blood, obtained at week 24, from a patient treated with tofacitinib. The nucleotides read TGTGCCAGCAGCCCGTCGCTACACTACGAGCAGTACTCC. This encodes CASSPSLHYEQYS.